This TCR beta chain stems from a study of T-cell reconstitution after alpha-beta-depleted transplantation in children (dated by TCRdb to the mid-2010s). About the study as a whole: T-cell immune reconstitution after TCRalphabeta/CD19-depleted allogeneic hematopoietic cell transplantation in children was quantitatively tracked in the study by means of TCR repertoire profiling. The paper as a whole reports these results and caveats: In some patients, the high TCRbeta diversity seen at day 60 was put down to recipient T cells and intrathymic progenitors that had survived conditioning. Apparently early alphabetaT-cell count recovery about two months after transplant reportedly relied on only several hundred rapidly expanded clones derived from non-depleted graft cells. Over the following months the frequencies of hyperexpanded clones went down, and after one year T-cell counts and TCRbeta diversity were mostly credited to newly produced T cells.

V is cut back by 2 bases and J by 2 bases, with 7 bases in the junction unmatched. Looking up the germline V gene (reference sequence) yields CDR1 MNHEY and CDR2 SMNVEV. The CDR3 sequence holds 16 residues, the cysteine and phenylalanine included. Just the 48-base CDR3 DNA is kept, in frame starting at base 1. This clonotype was counted a few times. Its antigen remains unidentified. Qualities for individual bases were not recorded, and no much larger clone is one base off. Libraries were made using PCR. Reads for this sample came from an Illumina HiSeq 2500. TCR libraries were prepared with molecular barcoding, using unique molecular identifiers to normalize TCRbeta repertoire quantification. TCRdb itself trimmed the public reads at Q25 with fastp, ran MiXCR and retained productive beta chains. Under each unique CDR3 protein, matching rows form one entry showing the most common genes and DNA. The sample table shows 700,000 to 950,000 distinct CDR3 sequences, and roughly 15% are seen once. The leading ten clones occupy approximately 4.5% of the sample.

The treatment or condition label, read with the paper, signifies: allogeneic hematopoietic cell transplantation with graft depleted of TCRalphabeta T cells and CD19 B cells. TCRalphabeta/CD19-depleted allogeneic hematopoietic cell grafts were given to the transplant recipients, all of whom were children. The starting material was PBMCs, mostly from graft donor cells, obtained 360 days after TCRalphabeta/CD19-depleted stem cell transplant. The sequence joins TRBV27 to TRBJ2-3; TRBD2 agrees with 7 junctional bases. The source is a male patient under 18 who had a stem cell transplant for acute lymphoblastic leukemia, so the T cells may come from the graft donor. Here the CDR3 is given as CASSLNPAGITDTQYF. The sequenced DNA: TGTGCCAGCAGTTTAAATCCAGCGGGGATCACAGATACGCAGTATTTT.